The 29 T cell receptor beta chains reported below all come from one sample, sequenced in a study of shared clonotypes between healthy human individuals. The table came from immunoSEQ multiplex PCR; TCRdb's copy has only in-frame clones and leaves some out. The sample carries about 1 million clones, about 75% recorded once. Input material: memory CD4+ T cells sorted from blood. Noted subset: CD45RA-negative fraction. Source of these receptors: a man aged 18-30 years in good health.

The chain is built from TRBV10-2 and TRBJ1-2; D possibly corresponds to TRBD1 (5 bases). Germline CDR1 and CDR2: WSHSY and SAAADI. This CDR3 spans 12 amino acids. V lost 2 bases and J lost 8, with 9 bases in between. This CDR3 reads CASSERGIGYTF. Here the CDR3 DNA reads TGCGCCAGCAGTGAGCGGGGGATCGGCTACACCTTC.

The CDR3 DNA sequence: TGTGCCAGCAGTTACTCCGGGGGGACCACTGAAGCTTTCTTT. Its protein is CASSYSGGTTEAFF. The genes are TRBV6-5 and TRBJ1-1; TRBD1 might be the D (5 bases). There are 14 residues in the CDR3. Trimming removed 0 bases from V and 4 bases from J, with 9 bases in between. CDR1 and CDR2 from the germline V gene are MNHEY and SVGAGI.

This clone was picked up a small number of times. Its ends do not fully match the called genes, so a read error is possible. The rearrangement links TRBV11-2 to TRBJ2-3; TRBD1 might be the D (6 bases). The CDR3 covers 13 residues. Germline V gives CDR1 SGHAT, CDR2 FQNNGV. Here the CDR3 DNA reads TGTGCCAGCAGCTTAGAACGAGGAAGGGACAAATGTTTT. Translated, it gives CASSLERGRDKCF.

The chain is built from TRBV7-6 and TRBJ2-2; 8 nucleotides agree with TRBD1. The CDR3 is 16 amino acids. The V gene end was trimmed by 5 bases and the J gene end by 1 base; junction bases not matched to a gene: 6. Germline V gene data show CDR1 as SGHVS and CDR2 as FNYEAQ. The CDR3: CASSPRQGKNTGELFF. For the CDR3, the DNA is TGTGCCAGCAGCCCTCGACAGGGGAAGAACACCGGGGAGCTGTTTTTT.

In regard to this clone: Within the sample, other DNA sequences also encode this same CDR3. The CDR3 nucleotides read TGTGCCTGGAGGATCAACAGGGCTGGGGTAGGGGGCTACACCTTC. Protein product: CAWRINRAGVGGYTF. The chain has TRBV30 and TRBJ1-2; weak D call: TRBD1 (6 bases). V was shortened by 3 bases and J by 8 bases, with 22 bases between the two germline ends. There are 15 residues in the CDR3. Germline V lookup: CDR1 GTSNPN, CDR2 SVGIG (reference sequence).

V and J are TRBV9 and TRBJ1-5, with 7 positions matching TRBD1. The CDR3 consists of 15 residues. The V segment lost 3 bases and the J segment 4 bases; nucleotides outside the gene matches: 7. The germline gives CDR1 SGDLS, CDR2 YYNGEE. The CDR3: CASSATGTANQPQHF. Here the CDR3 DNA reads TGTGCCAGCAGCGCCACCGGGACAGCTAATCAGCCCCAGCATTTT.

The chain couples TRBV5-6 to TRBJ2-1; D might be TRBD1 (5 bases). The germline gives CDR1 SGHDT, CDR2 YYEEEE. The CDR3 runs 16 residues. Trimming shortened V by 1 base and J by 3 bases, and 14 bases separated the two germline ends. The CDR3 region is CASSLNAGRVYNEQFF. CDR3 DNA: TGTGCCAGCAGCTTGAATGCAGGGCGTGTCTACAATGAGCAGTTCTTC.

CDR3 DNA sequence: TGTGCCTGGAGGGACAGGGGGGGTAACTATGGCTACACCTTC. It encodes CAWRDRGGNYGYTF. The V call is TRBV30, the J call TRBJ1-2, with TRBD1 identical over 10 bases. V lost 3 bases, J lost 1 base, and 2 bases stayed unmatched. The CDR3 is made up of 14 amino acids. CDR1 is GTSNPN and CDR2 is SVGIG in the germline V gene (reference sequence). Based on the CDR3 plus reference TRBV30 and TRBJ1-2, the full variable domain is SQTIHQWPATLVQPVGSPLSLECTVEGTSNPNLYWYRQAAGRGLQLLFYSVGIGQISSEVPQNLSASRPQDRQFILSSKKLLLSDSGFYLCAWRDRGGNYGYTFGSGTRLTVV.

V is TRBV6-1 and J is TRBJ2-4, with D unclear. The V gene lost 3 bases and the J gene lost 0 bases, with 12 bases spanning the gap. This CDR3 is built from 16 residues. Germline-derived CDR1 and CDR2 are MNHNS and SASEGT. CDR3: CASSDYRSLAKNIQYF. DNA of the CDR3: TGTGCCAGCAGTGATTACCGGTCACTAGCCAAAAACATTCAGTACTTC.

This clone was picked up one time. The chain uses TRBV30 and TRBJ1-1, with a tentative D call TRBD1 (5 bases). Germline V gene lookup returns CDR1 GTSNPN and CDR2 SVGIG (reference sequence). The CDR3 covers 16 residues. The ends were cut back, 2 bases at V and 4 bases at J, with 20 bases in the middle. This CDR3 reads CAWSSNLGVRGTEAFF. As DNA, the CDR3 is TGTGCCTGGAGTTCAAATTTGGGGGTGCGCGGCACTGAAGCTTTCTTT.

V usage is TRBV14 and J usage is TRBJ1-1; a weak D match, TRBD1 (5 bases). The CDR3 runs 14 residues. Germline-derived CDR1 and CDR2 are SGHDN and FVKESK. V dropped 0 bases and J dropped 8 bases, with 13 bases sitting between them. The chain's CDR3 is CASSQDRQGVEAFF. For the CDR3, the DNA is TGTGCCAGCAGCCAAGATAGGCAGGGAGTAGAAGCTTTCTTT.

The chain links TRBV30 to TRBJ2-4; D possibly corresponds to TRBD1 (6 bases). V was cut by 2 bases and J by 8 bases, with 13 bases left in between. Germline CDR1 reads GTSNPN; CDR2 reads SVGIG (reference sequence). This CDR3 is 13 amino acids long. CDR3: CAWSPSEGDIQYF. The CDR3 DNA follows: TGTGCCTGGAGTCCCTCTGAGGGGGACATTCAGTACTTC.

The chain carries TRBV19 and TRBJ2-3, with TRBD1 matching over 10 bases. The CDR3 loop spans 14 amino acids. V was pared by 7 bases and J by 6 bases, with 7 bases of the junction left unmatched. CDR1 and CDR2 (germline): LNHDA, SQIVND (reference sequence). CDR3 amino acids: CASNHLGQGDTQYF. DNA for the CDR3: TGTGCCAGTAACCACCTGGGACAGGGGGATACGCAGTATTTT.

The chain uses TRBV6-1 and TRBJ2-4; 9 bases match TRBD2. V trimming: 4 bases; J trimming: 3 bases; junction bases outside the gene matches: 13. Germline V gene lookup returns CDR1 MNHNS and CDR2 SASEGT. The CDR3 is made up of 18 amino acids. CDR3 sequence (DNA): TGTGCCAGCAGTGGCGCTAGCGGGACGGGTTTGGTCAAAAACATTCAGTACTTC. It yields the protein CASSGASGTGLVKNIQYF.

The chain couples TRBV5-1 to TRBJ2-2; no definite D call. The CDR3 has 16 residues. V was clipped by 2 bases and J by 5 bases, with 16 bases between them. Germline CDR1 reads SGHRS; CDR2 reads YFSETQ. CDR3 DNA: TGCGCCAGCAGCTTTGGGGATACAACCTCAACCGGGGAGCTGTTTTTT. It codes for CASSFGDTTSTGELFF.

The rearrangement joins TRBV2 to TRBJ1-3; no definite D call. This CDR3 has 14 amino acids. Looked up from germline, CDR1 is SNHLY and CDR2 is FYNNEI. The V and J ends lost 7 bases and 0 bases respectively, with 10 bases between them. The CDR3 protein is CASTSEFSGNTIYF. The CDR3 DNA reads TGTGCCAGCACCTCAGAGTTCTCTGGAAACACCATATATTTT.

CDR3 sequence reads: CASSQDGRTNNEQFF. Written as DNA, the CDR3 is TGCGCCAGCAGCCAAGATGGTCGCACCAACAATGAGCAGTTCTTC. V usage is TRBV4-1 and J usage is TRBJ2-1; D not certain. CDR3 size: 15 residues. Trimming removed 0 bases from V and 5 bases from J, with 11 bases in between. The germline V gene encodes CDR1 MGHRA and CDR2 YSYEKL.

The chain carries TRBV30 and TRBJ2-1, with 10 nucleotides matching TRBD2. With V trimmed by 2 bases and J by 5 bases, 6 bases remained unmatched. The germline V gene has CDR1 GTSNPN and CDR2 SVGIG (reference sequence). This CDR3 has 15 residues. CDR3 nucleotide sequence: TGTGCCTGGAGTAGCGGGAGGGCCGAGAACAATGAGCAGTTCTTC. It translates to CAWSSGRAENNEQFF.

The table lists this clone with a few counts. The chain is built from TRBV28 and TRBJ2-5, with 9 bases identical to TRBD2. V dropped 6 bases and J dropped 2; count of bases not matched to a gene: 4. Germline CDR1 MDHEN, CDR2 SYDVKM. The CDR3 consists of 14 residues. The CDR3 sequence: CASRISGGQETQYF. Written as DNA, the CDR3 is TGTGCCAGCAGAATTAGCGGGGGACAAGAGACCCAGTACTTC.

The sample holds one count of this clone. This specimen includes other DNA sequences encoding the same CDR3. The rearrangement joins TRBV7-2 to TRBJ2-3, with D uncertain. CDR1 and CDR2 from the germline V gene are SGHTA and FQGNSA. The CDR3 totals 14 residues. Trimming took off 0 bases at V and 0 bases at J, with 4 bases between the two ends. In DNA form, the CDR3 reads TGTGCCAGCAGCTTAGCAGGGAGCACAGATACGCAGTATTTT. Translation: CASSLAGSTDTQYF.

This sequence joins TRBV27 and TRBJ2-3; 7 bases are shared with TRBD1. The CDR3 contains 16 residues. V was pared by 3 bases and J by 1 base, with 7 bases of the junction left unmatched. Germline V gene data show CDR1 as MNHEY and CDR2 as SMNVEV (reference sequence). Here the CDR3 reads CASSLRKGAGTDTQYF. DNA for the CDR3: TGTGCCAGCAGTTTGAGGAAGGGGGCGGGCACAGATACGCAGTATTTT.

This clone was found a few times. The J gene is TRBJ2-2, the V gene TRBV5-1; D is possibly TRBD2 (5 bases). Germline V gives CDR1 SGHRS, CDR2 YFSETQ. V lost 4 bases and J lost 1, with 14 bases in between. The CDR3 runs to 16 residues. The chain's CDR3 is CASSPPMSGNTGELFF. The DNA of the CDR3 is TGCGCCAGCAGCCCGCCCATGAGCGGGAACACCGGGGAGCTGTTTTTT.

The V gene is TRBV7-2, the J gene TRBJ1-5, with a possible D match to TRBD1 (5 bases). Germline CDR1 and CDR2: SGHTA and FQGNSA. V was clipped by 5 bases and J by 0 bases, with 11 bases between them. This CDR3 has 15 residues. Here the CDR3 reads CASSPDQGSNQPQHF. The CDR3 DNA reads TGTGCCAGCAGCCCCGATCAGGGTAGCAATCAGCCCCAGCATTTT.

This rearrangement joins TRBV11-2 to TRBJ2-3, with 7 nucleotides matching TRBD2. CDR3 length equals 14 residues. After removal of 3 bases from V and 6 bases from J, the junction contained 6 bases not matched to a gene. From germline, CDR1 is SGHAT and CDR2 FQNNGV. The CDR3 DNA is TGTGCCAGCAGCTTCACTAGCGTGAGGGATACGCAGTATTTT. Its translation is CASSFTSVRDTQYF. Complete variable domain (other parts from reference TRBV11-2 and TRBJ2-3): EAGVAQSPRYKIIEKRQSVAFWCNPISGHATLYWYQQILGQGPKLLIQFQNNGVVDDSQLPKDRFSAERLKGVDSTLKIQPAKLEDSAVYLCASSFTSVRDTQYFGPGTRLTVL.

This chain links TRBV30 with TRBJ1-1; D not certain. The CDR3 runs 13 residues. Per the germline V gene, CDR1 is GTSNPN and CDR2 is SVGIG (reference sequence). The V and J ends lost 3 bases and 5 bases respectively, with 13 bases between them. The CDR3: CAWSPSGETEAFF. Written as DNA, the CDR3 is TGTGCCTGGAGCCCATCGGGTGAAACTGAAGCTTTCTTT.

Points on this clone: At the DNA level, this CDR3 is encoded by other sequences in the same sample as well. The rearrangement uses TRBV5-1 and TRBJ1-1; weak D call: TRBD1 (5 bases). Deletions cut 4 bases from V and 4 bases from J, with 11 bases between. Germline assignment: CDR1 SGHRS and CDR2 YFSETQ. The CDR3 is 13 residues long. CDR3 DNA: TGCGCCAGCAGCGGTACGGGGGGCACTGAAGCTTTCTTT. Translating gives CASSGTGGTEAFF.

This clone was seen only a few times. The V call is TRBV6-4, the J call TRBJ1-2; no reliable D call. Trimming pared 2 bases from V and 5 bases from J, leaving 6 bases between. In germline, CDR1 is MRHNA, CDR2 SNTAGT. The CDR3 contains 12 residues. The CDR3 is CASSDIGYGYTF. The CDR3 DNA follows: TGTGCCAGCAGTGACATAGGATATGGCTACACCTTC.

The V gene is TRBV4-1, the J gene TRBJ2-7, with D possibly being TRBD2 (6 bases). Germline CDR1 reads MGHRA; CDR2 reads YSYEKL. Trimming removed 2 bases from V and 7 bases from J, with 21 bases in between. The CDR3 is 16 residues long. The CDR3 region is CASSQPQGGPFQEQYF. CDR3 nucleotides: TGCGCCAGCAGCCAACCCCAGGGAGGCCCCTTTCAGGAGCAGTACTTC.

Note on this clone: Distinct nucleotide sequences in the sample also encode this CDR3. The CDR3 sequence is CASSSQGGNTEAFF. Written as DNA, the CDR3 is TGTGCCAGCAGCTCCCAGGGGGGAAACACTGAAGCTTTCTTT. The rearrangement joins TRBV7-9 to TRBJ1-1; 7 positions agree with TRBD1. With 4 bases clipped from V and 2 bases from J, the junction kept 4 bases outside the gene matches. Germline CDR1 reads SEHNR; CDR2 reads FQNEAQ (reference sequence). This CDR3 comprises 14 residues.